The present T cell receptor (beta chain) was sequenced within a study of neurological immune-mediated disorders (dated by TCRdb to about 2019). Looking at the study overall: Peripheral blood TCR-beta repertoires from HTLV-I-associated myelopathy (HAM/TSP) patients, multiple sclerosis patients and healthy controls were compared by UMI-based sequencing. Alongside PBMC samples, the set of more than 80 TCR-beta libraries contained longitudinal samples, technical triplicates, and paired CD4+ and CD8+ T-cell subsets that had been sorted. The cohort was made up of about 65 subjects, consisting of some 14 HAM/TSP patients, approximately 35 multiple sclerosis patients and 20 healthy controls. Results and caveats for the whole study, not just this receptor: No identical CDR3 amino acid sequences were found to be shared among expanded clones across subjects, suggesting that TCR-beta repertoires were private in all groups. The highest TCR clonal expansion was observed in HAM/TSP patients, whereas the lowest was observed in MS patients, even when compared with healthy controls.

For unsorted PBMC libraries, 2 million PBMCs were used after storage in RNAlater at -80 degrees C until RNA extraction. Peripheral blood was subjected to Ficoll-Hypaque density gradient centrifugation to isolate PBMCs, which were then cryopreserved in liquid nitrogen. At least ten counts were recorded for this clonotype. The clone's antigen remains unknown. Per-nucleotide qualities are absent, and no much larger clonotype sits a single base away. V ends up 0 bases short and J 7 bases short, with an unmatched junction base count of 8. The CDR3 starts with the cysteine, ends with the phenylalanine, and has 15 residues. Just the 45-base CDR3 DNA is kept, in frame starting at base 1. The germline V gene (reference sequence) supplies CDR1 DFQATT and CDR2 SNEGSKA. cDNA synthesis used template-switch 5'RACE with a primer carrying a 10-nucleotide random unique molecular identifier tagging each TCR transcript. Every sequencing run yielded over 180 million TCR-beta sequences covering 15-18 subjects. The RNeasy kit was used to extract total RNA. TCR-beta VDJ regions were amplified with primers for the TCR constant region and the 5'RACE anchor, using the KAPA Real-time Library Amplification kit. A first PCR added sample indexes and Illumina adaptors, after which a second PCR increased the library yield. After purification with Ampure beads, the TCR product of roughly 650 bp was size-selected on a 2% E-gel SizeSelection system. Before pooling, libraries had their quality checked on a Bioanalyzer, their concentration measured with Qubit, and their quantity determined with the Kapa Library Quantification kit. An Illumina HiSeq 2500 sequenced the libraries paired-end 2 x 150 bp. To increase sequence diversity, roughly 24-32% phiX was spiked into each library pool. The paper's processing steps were these. Quality-filtered reads were processed with the UMI-based MiGEC pipeline, and over 90% of raw TCR sequences were removed by the MiGEC pipeline during error correction. VDJ genes were aligned to IMGT germline references, and each clonotype was defined by a unique CDR3 amino acid sequence together with V-J genes. Clonal expansion, Shannon diversity and CDR3 relatedness were evaluated with VDJtools (CalcPairwiseDistances, ClusterSamples), while phylogenetic trees were built in CLCbio workbench. A clone was classed as expanded if it had 8 or more unique UMIs, a cutoff based on coefficient-of-variation modelling across technical triplicates. TCRdb trimmed the raw reads at Q25, called clones with MiXCR and kept productive beta chains. Each CDR3 protein gets just one entry, which takes the most common genes and DNA from the rows behind it. For this entry, the V and J calls and clone size follow TCRdb and not the study's own pipeline. Counted in this sample were 20,000 to 25,000 distinct CDR3 sequences; about 15% of them appeared once. The ten top clones hold around 16% of the sample.

This receptor was taken from a female donor with HTLV-1-associated myelopathy (HAM/TSP). Rearrangement joined TRBV20-1 to TRBJ2-1; 8 junctional bases match TRBD2. Input material: PBMCs. The CDR3 corresponds to CSARDSTGGPNEQFF. The bases read TGCAGTGCTAGAGATTCGACGGGAGGGCCTAATGAGCAGTTCTTC.